These 5 T cell receptor beta chains were sequenced from one sample in a study of shared clonotypes between healthy human individuals. Libraries were prepared by immunoSEQ multiplex PCR; TCRdb keeps only in-frame clonotypes and omits some of them. The top ten clones hold 0.37% of a sample with 2 million to 2.5 million clones, about 90% of them seen once. Specimen: naive CD4+ T cells from PBMCs. Subset of the sample: CD45RA+ positively selected. The receptors here all came from a man younger than 35 in good health. Some clones in this sample may be carry-over from other donors' samples.

The chain links TRBV7-3 to TRBJ2-4, with 9 positions matching TRBD1. Unmatched junction bases numbered 8, after V lost 4 bases and J lost 4 bases. The CDR3 spans 16 residues. Germline CDR1 reads SGHTA; CDR2 reads FQGTGA. The CDR3 spells CASSSRDRERKNIQYF. As DNA, the CDR3 is TGTGCCAGCAGCTCCCGGGACAGGGAACGAAAAAACATTCAGTACTTC.

In nucleotides, the CDR3 is TGTGCCAGCGGTTCCGCAGGGAGGGAGACGACTGAAGCTTTCTTT. Amino acids: CASGSAGRETTEAFF. The chain links TRBV6-1 to TRBJ1-1, with D possibly TRBD1 on 5 matching bases. V gave up 8 bases and J gave up 5 bases, with 21 bases separating them. The germline V gene encodes CDR1 MNHNS and CDR2 SASEGT. The CDR3 sequence is 15 residues long.

The chain employs TRBV5-6 and TRBJ2-1; 9 nucleotides align to TRBD2. The germline V gene encodes CDR1 SGHDT and CDR2 YYEEEE. This CDR3 is built from 16 residues. Trimming cost V 0 bases and J 8 bases; bases outside gene matches: 9. The DNA for the CDR3 is TGTGCCAGCAGCTTGGCCTTGCGGGAGGGCCATCATGAGCAGTTCTTC. Amino acid sequence: CASSLALREGHHEQFF.

The gene calls are TRBV7-8 and TRBJ1-1; 7 bases are shared with TRBD1. The CDR3 extends over 14 amino acids. Germline assignment: CDR1 SGHVS and CDR2 FQNEAQ. Unmatched junction bases numbered 8, after V lost 5 bases and J lost 5 bases. CDR3 region: CASSNDRAGTEAFF. CDR3 nucleotide sequence: TGTGCCAGCAGCAACGACAGGGCCGGTACTGAAGCTTTCTTT.

This clone was detected once. The chain is built from TRBV6-6 and TRBJ2-7, with 8 nucleotides matching TRBD1. This CDR3 is 15 amino acids long. Germline CDR1 MNHNY, CDR2 SVGAGI (reference sequence). The junction had 6 bases not matched to a gene; V was cut back by 0 bases and J by 5 bases. CDR3 protein: CASSYSSDRVDEQYF. The CDR3 DNA follows: TGTGCCAGCAGTTACTCGTCGGACAGGGTTGACGAGCAGTACTTC.